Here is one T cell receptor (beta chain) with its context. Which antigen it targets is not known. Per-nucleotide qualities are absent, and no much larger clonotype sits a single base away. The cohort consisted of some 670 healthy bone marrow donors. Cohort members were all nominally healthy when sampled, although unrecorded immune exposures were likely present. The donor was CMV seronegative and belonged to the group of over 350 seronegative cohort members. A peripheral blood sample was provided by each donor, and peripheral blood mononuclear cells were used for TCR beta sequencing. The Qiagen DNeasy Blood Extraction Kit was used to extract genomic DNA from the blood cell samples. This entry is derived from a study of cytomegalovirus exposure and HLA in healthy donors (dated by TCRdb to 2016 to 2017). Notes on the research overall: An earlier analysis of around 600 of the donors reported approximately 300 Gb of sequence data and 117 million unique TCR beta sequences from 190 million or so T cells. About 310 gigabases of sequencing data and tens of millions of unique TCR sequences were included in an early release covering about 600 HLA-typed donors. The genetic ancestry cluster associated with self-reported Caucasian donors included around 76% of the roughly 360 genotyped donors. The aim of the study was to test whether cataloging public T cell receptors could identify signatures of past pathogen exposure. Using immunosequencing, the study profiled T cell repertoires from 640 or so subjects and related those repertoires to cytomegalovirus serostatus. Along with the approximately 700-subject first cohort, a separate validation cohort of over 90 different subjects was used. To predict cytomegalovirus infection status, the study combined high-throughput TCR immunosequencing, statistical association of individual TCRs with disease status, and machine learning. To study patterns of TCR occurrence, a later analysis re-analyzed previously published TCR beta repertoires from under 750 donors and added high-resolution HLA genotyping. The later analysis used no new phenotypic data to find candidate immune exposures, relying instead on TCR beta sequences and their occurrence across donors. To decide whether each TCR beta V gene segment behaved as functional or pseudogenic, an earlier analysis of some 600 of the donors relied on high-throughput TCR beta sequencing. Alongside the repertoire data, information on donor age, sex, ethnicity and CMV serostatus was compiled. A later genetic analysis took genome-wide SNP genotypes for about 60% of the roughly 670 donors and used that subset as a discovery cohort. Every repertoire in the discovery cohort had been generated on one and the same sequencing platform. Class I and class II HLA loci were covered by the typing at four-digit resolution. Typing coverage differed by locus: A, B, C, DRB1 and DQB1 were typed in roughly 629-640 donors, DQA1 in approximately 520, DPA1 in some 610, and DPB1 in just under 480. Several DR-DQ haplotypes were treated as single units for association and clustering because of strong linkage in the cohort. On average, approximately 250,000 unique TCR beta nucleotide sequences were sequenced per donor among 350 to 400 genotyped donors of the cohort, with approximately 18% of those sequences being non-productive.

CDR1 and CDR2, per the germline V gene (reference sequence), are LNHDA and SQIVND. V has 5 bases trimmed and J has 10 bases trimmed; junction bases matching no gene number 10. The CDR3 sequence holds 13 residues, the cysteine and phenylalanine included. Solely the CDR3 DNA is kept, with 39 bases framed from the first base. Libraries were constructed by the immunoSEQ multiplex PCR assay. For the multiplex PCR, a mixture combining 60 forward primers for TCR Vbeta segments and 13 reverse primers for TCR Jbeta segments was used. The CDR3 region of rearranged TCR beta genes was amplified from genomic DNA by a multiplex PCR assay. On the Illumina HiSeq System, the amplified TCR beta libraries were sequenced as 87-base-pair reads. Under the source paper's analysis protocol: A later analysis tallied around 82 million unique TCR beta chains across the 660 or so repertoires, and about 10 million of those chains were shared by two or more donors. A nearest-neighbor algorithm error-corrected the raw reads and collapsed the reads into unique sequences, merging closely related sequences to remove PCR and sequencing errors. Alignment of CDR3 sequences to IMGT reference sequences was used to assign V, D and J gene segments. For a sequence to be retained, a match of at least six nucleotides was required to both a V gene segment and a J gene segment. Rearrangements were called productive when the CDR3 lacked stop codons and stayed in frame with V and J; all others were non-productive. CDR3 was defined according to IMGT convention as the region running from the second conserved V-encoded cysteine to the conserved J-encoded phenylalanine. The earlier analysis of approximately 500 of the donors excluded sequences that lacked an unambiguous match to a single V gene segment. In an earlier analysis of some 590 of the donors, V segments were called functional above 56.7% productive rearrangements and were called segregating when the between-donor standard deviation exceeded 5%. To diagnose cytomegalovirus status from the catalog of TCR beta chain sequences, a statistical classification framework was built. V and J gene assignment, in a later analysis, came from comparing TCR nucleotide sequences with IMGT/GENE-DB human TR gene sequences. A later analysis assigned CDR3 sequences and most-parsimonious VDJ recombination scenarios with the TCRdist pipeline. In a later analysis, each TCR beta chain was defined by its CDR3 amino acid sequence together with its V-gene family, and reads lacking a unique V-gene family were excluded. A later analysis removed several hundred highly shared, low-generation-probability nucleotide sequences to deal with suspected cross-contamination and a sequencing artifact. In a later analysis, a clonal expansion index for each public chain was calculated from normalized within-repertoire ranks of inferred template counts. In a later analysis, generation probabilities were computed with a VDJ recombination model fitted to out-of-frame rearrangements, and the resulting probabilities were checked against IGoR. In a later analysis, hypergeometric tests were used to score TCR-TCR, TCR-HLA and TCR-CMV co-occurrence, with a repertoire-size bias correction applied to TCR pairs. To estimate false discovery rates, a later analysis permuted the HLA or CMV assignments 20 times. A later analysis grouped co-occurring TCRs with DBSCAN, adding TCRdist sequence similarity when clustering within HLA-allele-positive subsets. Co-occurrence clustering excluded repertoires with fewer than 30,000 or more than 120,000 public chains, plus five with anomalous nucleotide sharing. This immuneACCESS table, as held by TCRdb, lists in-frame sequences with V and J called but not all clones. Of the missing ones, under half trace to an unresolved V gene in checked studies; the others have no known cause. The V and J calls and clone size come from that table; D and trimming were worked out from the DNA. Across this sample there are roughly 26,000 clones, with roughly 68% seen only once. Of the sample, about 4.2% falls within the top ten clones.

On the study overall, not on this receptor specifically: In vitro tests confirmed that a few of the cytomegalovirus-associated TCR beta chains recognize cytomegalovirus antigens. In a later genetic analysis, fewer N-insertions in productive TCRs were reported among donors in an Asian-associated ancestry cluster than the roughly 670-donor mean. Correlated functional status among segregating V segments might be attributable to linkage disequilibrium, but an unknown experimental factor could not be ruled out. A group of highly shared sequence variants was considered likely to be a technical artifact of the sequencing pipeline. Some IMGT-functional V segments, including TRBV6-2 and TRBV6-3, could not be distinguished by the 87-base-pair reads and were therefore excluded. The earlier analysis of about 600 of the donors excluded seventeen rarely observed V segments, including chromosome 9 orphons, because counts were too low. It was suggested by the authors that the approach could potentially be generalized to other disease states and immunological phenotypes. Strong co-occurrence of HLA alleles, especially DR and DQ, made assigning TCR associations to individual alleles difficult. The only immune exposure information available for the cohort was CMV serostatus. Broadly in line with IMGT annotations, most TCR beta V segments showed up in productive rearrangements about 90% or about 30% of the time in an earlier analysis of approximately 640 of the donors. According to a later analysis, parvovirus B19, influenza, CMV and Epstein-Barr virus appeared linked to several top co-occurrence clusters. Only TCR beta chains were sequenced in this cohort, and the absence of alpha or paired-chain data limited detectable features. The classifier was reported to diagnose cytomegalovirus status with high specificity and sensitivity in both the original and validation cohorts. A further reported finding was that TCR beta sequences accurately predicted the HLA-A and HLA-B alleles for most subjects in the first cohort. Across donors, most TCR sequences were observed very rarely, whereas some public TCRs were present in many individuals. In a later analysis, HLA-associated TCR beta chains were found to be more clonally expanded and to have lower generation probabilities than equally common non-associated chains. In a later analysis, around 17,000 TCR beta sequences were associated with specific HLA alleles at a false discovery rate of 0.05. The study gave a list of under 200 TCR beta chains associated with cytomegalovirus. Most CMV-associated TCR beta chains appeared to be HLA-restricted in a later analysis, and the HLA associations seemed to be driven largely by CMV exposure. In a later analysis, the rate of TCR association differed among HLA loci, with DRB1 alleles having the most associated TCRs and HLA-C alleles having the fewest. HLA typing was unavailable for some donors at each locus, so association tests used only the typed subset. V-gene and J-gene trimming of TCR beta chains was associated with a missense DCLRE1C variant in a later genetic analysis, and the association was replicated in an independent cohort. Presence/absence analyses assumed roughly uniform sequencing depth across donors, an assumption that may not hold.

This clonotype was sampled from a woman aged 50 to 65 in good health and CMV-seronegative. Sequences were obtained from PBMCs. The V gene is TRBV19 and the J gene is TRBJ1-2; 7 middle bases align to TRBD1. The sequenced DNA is TGTGCCAGTAGTCCCACAGGGGTACTGGACTACACCTTC. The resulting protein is CASSPTGVLDYTF.